The entry below describes one T cell receptor beta chain. Its specificity is unknown. Assay used: immunoSEQ multiplex PCR; TCRdb lists only in-frame clones, some missing. The data contain roughly 75,000 clones, around 94% of them singletons. The record originates from a study of cytomegalovirus exposure and HLA in healthy donors. Study in general: The roughly 120 validation repertoires, a later analysis reported, used the same platform as the approximately 650 first-cohort repertoires. Study results and limitations: Confirmation in vitro established that a few CMV-associated chains were specific for CMV antigens. Most TCR sequences were rare, but some public TCRs occurred in many donors. The listing of approximately 160 TCR beta chains classed them as cytomegalovirus-associated.

Germline CDR1 and CDR2: SGDLS and YYNGEE. V lost 3 bases to trimming and J lost 6 bases; unmatched junction nucleotides: 11. This CDR3 is built from 17 residues. The source is a woman aged 18-35 years in good health and CMV-seropositive. The chain is built from TRBV9 and TRBJ2-2, with 10 bases fitting TRBD2. Sequencing was carried out using PBMCs. CDR3 region: CASSASGLAGAAGELFF. The CDR3 region has the DNA TGTGCCAGCAGCGCGTCTGGTCTAGCGGGAGCCGCCGGGGAGCTGTTTTTT.